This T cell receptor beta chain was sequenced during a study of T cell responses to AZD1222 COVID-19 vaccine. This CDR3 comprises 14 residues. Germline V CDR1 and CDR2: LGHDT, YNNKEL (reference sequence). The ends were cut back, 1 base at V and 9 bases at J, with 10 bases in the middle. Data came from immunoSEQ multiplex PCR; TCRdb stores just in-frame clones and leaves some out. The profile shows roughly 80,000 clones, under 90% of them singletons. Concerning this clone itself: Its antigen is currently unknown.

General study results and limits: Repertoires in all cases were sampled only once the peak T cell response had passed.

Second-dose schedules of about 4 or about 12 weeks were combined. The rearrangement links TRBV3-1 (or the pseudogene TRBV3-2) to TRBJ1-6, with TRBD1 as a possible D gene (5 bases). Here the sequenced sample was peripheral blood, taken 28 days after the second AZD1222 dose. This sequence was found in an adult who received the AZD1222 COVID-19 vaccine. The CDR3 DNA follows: TGTGCCAGCAGCCAAGGGCAGGGAGGTTCACCCCTCCACTTT. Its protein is CASSQGQGGSPLHF.